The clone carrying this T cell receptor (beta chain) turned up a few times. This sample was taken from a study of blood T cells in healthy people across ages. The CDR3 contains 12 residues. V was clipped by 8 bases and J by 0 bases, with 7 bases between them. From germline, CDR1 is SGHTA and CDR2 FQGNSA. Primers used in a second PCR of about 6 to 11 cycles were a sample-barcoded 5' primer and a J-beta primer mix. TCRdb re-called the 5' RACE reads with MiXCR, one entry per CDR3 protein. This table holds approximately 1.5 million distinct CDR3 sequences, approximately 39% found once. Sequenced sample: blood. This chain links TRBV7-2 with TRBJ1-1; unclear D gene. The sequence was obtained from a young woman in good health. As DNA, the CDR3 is TGTGCCAGCGGGGTCCTGAACACTGAAGCTTTCTTT. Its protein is CASGVLNTEAFF.